One sample yielded the 15 T cell receptor beta chains listed below, sequenced in a study of control samples from healthy donors and cancer patients. Only in-frame clones appear in the TCRdb table, and some are missing; sequencing was by immunoSEQ multiplex PCR. Here the sample spans about 51,000 clones, more than 70% being singletons. The sequenced sample was PBMCs. The receptors come from a man in his fifties or sixties with head and neck cancer.

This clone came up a few times. CDR3 sequence: CASSPNPLSTSSGNTIYF. In nucleotides, the CDR3 is TGTGCCAGCAGTCCAAACCCCCTGTCCACAAGCTCTGGAAACACCATATATTTT. The rearrangement links TRBV27 to TRBJ1-3; D gene uncertain. Germline V lookup: CDR1 MNHEY, CDR2 SMNVEV (reference sequence). The V end was cut by 5 bases, the J end by 0 bases, with 20 bases between. The CDR3 spans 18 residues.

The chain combines TRBV7-3 with TRBJ2-7, with a weak D call TRBD1 (6 bases). Germline V gives CDR1 SGHTA, CDR2 FQGTGA. The CDR3 totals 11 residues. The V end was cut by 5 bases, the J end by 6 bases, with 8 bases between. CDR3: CASSVGAEQYF. Here the CDR3 DNA reads TGTGCCAGCAGCGTGGGGGCCGAGCAGTACTTC.

V is TRBV2 and J is TRBJ2-1; TRBD2 matches at 9 bases. Germline CDR1 SNHLY, CDR2 FYNNEI. V shed 6 bases, J shed 7 bases, and the junction held 13 bases outside the gene matches. The CDR3 spans 16 residues. The CDR3 spells CASRPLEAGLANEQFF. The CDR3 DNA reads TGTGCCAGCAGACCCCTAGAGGCAGGACTAGCGAATGAGCAGTTCTTC. The full variable domain, in which reference TRBV2 and TRBJ2-1 provide the parts outside the CDR3, is EPEVTQTPSHQVTQMGQEVILRCVPISNHLYFYWYRQILGQKVEFLVSFYNNEISEKSEIFDDQFSVERPDGSNFTLKIRSTKLEDSAMYFCASRPLEAGLANEQFFGPGTRLTVL.

The CDR3 here is CASSWPLTGAYNEQFF. The CDR3 DNA is TGTGCCAGCAGCTGGCCTTTAACGGGAGCGTACAATGAGCAGTTCTTC. The gene calls are TRBV11-2 and TRBJ2-1; possibly TRBD2 for D (6 bases). The V gene's germline CDR1 is SGHAT and CDR2 FQNNGV. This CDR3 has 16 residues. V lost 4 bases, J lost 4 bases, and 17 bases lay in between.

Concerning this clone itself: This specimen includes other DNA sequences encoding the same CDR3. This chain connects TRBV3-1 (or the pseudogene TRBV3-2) to TRBJ2-7, with D unresolved. Germline CDR1 is LGHDT and CDR2 is YNNKEL (reference sequence). The CDR3 loop spans 11 amino acids. Trimming cost V 1 base and J 6 bases, with 4 bases left between them. CDR3 nucleotides: TGTGCCAGCAGCCAAGGTGGCGAGCAGTACTTC. This gives the protein CASSQGGEQYF.

V usage is TRBV7-3 and J usage is TRBJ2-2; TRBD1 or TRBD2 may be the D gene (5 bases each). Germline lookup yields CDR1 SGHTA and CDR2 FQGTGA. The CDR3 has 17 amino acids. The V end was cut by 3 bases, the J end by 4 bases, with 18 bases between. CDR3 residues: CASSLQPGTMGTGELFF. CDR3 bases: TGTGCCAGCAGCTTGCAGCCCGGGACCATGGGCACCGGGGAGCTGTTTTTT.

V is TRBV11-3 and J is TRBJ2-3; possible D gene TRBD2, 6 bases. The germline V and J ends were trimmed by 3 bases and 9 bases, with 10 bases remaining between them. CDR1 is SGHNT and CDR2 is YENEEA in the germline V gene. The CDR3 spans 12 residues. Here the CDR3 reads CASSFRGGTQYF. For the CDR3, the DNA is TGTGCCAGCAGCTTCCGGGGAGGCACGCAGTATTTT.

The chain recombines TRBV7-9 with TRBJ2-5; a weak D match, TRBD2 (5 bases). This CDR3 contains 14 residues. Trimming removed 6 bases from V and 5 bases from J, with 16 bases in between. CDR1 SEHNR and CDR2 FQNEAQ come from the germline V gene (reference sequence). CDR3 residues: CASSSLRAVETQYF. In nucleotides, the CDR3 is TGTGCCAGCAGTAGCCTGAGGGCCGTGGAGACCCAGTACTTC.

This rearrangement joins TRBV12-3 or TRBV12-4 to TRBJ2-3, with a weak D call TRBD1 (6 bases). Between the trimmed V and J ends, which lost 2 bases and 9 bases, there was a span of 6 bases. The CDR3 runs 11 residues. CDR3 loop: CASSLRGTQYF. DNA for the CDR3: TGTGCCAGCAGTTTAAGGGGGACGCAGTATTTT.

The chain employs TRBV6-5 and TRBJ2-6; no reliable D call. Per germline, CDR1 MNHEY and CDR2 SVGAGI. This CDR3 is 14 amino acids long. V lost 7 bases and J 0 bases, leaving 7 bases between the germline ends. CDR3 protein: CASNRGSGANVLTF. CDR3 nucleotides: TGTGCCAGCAACCGCGGCTCTGGGGCCAACGTCCTGACTTTC.

The chain joins TRBV28 to TRBJ2-7, with TRBD2 as a possible D gene (5 bases). V lost 1 base to trimming and J lost 2 bases, with 12 bases between them. Looked up from germline, CDR1 is MDHEN and CDR2 is SYDVKM. The length of the CDR3 is 15 residues. In nucleotides, the CDR3 is TGTGCCAGCAGTTTATCCGGGGTTAGGGCCTACGAGCAGTACTTC. It codes for CASSLSGVRAYEQYF.

The gene calls are TRBV6-5 and TRBJ1-5; no clear D. V was cut by 0 bases and J by 0 bases, with 6 bases left in between. The CDR3 has 15 residues. CDR1 is MNHEY and CDR2 is SVGAGI in the germline V gene. As DNA, the CDR3 is TGTGCCAGCAGTTACTCGGGTGTTAGCAATCAGCCCCAGCATTTT. Translated: CASSYSGVSNQPQHF.

The rearrangement links TRBV5-1 to TRBJ1-6; D is unclear. Germline loops: CDR1 SGHRS, CDR2 YFSETQ. The V gene lost 1 base and the J gene lost 5 bases, with 7 bases spanning the gap. The length of the CDR3 is 14 residues. CDR3 amino acids: CASSLMDDNSPLHF. In nucleotides, the CDR3 is TGCGCCAGCAGCTTGATGGACGATAATTCACCCCTCCACTTT.

This clone was recorded a few times. The V and J genes are TRBV4-1 and TRBJ1-6; 8 nucleotides match TRBD1. J lost 4 bases, V lost 2 bases, and 10 bases had no gene match. The CDR3 runs to 18 residues. Germline lookup yields CDR1 MGHRA and CDR2 YSYEKL. CDR3 residues: CASSQYMDRVSYNSPLHF. The CDR3 DNA is TGCGCCAGCAGCCAATATATGGACAGGGTGTCGTATAATTCACCCCTCCACTTT.

The chain couples TRBV9 to TRBJ2-1; the match to TRBD2 covers 13 bases. Germline CDR1 reads SGDLS; CDR2 reads YYNGEE. The trim removed 0 bases at V and 7 bases at J, leaving 1 base unmatched. The CDR3 spans 15 residues. The CDR3 DNA reads as TGTGCCAGCAGCGTAGGGACTAGCGGGAGTAATGAGCAGTTCTTC. Residues: CASSVGTSGSNEQFF.